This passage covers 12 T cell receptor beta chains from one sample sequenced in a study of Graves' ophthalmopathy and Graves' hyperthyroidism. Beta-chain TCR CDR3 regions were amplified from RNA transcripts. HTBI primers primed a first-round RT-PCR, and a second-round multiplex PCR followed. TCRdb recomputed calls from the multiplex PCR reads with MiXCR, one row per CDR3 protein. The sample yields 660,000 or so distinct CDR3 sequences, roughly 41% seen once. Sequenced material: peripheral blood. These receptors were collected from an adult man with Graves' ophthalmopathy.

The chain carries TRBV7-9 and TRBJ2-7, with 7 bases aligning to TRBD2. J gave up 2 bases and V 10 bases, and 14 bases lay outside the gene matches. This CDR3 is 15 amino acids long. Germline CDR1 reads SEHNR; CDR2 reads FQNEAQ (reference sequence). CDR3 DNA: TGTGCCATCCGGGAGGAAGGGACGCGACCCTACGAGCAGTACTTC. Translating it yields CAIREEGTRPYEQYF.

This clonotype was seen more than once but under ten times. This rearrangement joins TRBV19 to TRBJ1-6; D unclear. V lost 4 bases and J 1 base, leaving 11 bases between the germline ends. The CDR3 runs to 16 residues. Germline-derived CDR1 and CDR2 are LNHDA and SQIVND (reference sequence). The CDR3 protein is CASSTFGKSYNSPLHF. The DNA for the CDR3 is TGTGCCAGTAGTACTTTCGGAAAATCCTATAATTCACCCCTCCACTTT.

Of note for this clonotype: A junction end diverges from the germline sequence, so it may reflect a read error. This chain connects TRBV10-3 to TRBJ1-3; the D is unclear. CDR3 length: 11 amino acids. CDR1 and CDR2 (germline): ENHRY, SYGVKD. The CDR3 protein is CATLNGNAIYF. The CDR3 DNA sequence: TGTGCCACCCTTAACGGAAACGCCATATATTTT.

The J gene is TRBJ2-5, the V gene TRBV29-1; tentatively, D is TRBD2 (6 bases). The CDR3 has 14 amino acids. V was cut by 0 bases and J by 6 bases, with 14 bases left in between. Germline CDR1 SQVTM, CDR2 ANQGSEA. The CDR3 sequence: CSVEEGGGEKTQYF. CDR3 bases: TGCAGCGTTGAAGAGGGCGGAGGGGAGAAGACCCAGTACTTC.

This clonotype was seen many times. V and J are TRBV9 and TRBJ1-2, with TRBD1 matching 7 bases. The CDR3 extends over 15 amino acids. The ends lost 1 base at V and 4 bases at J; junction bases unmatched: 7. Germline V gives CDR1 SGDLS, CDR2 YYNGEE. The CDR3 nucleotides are TGTGCCAGCAGCGTATCTGCGACAGGGTTCTATGGCTACACCTTC. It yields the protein CASSVSATGFYGYTF.

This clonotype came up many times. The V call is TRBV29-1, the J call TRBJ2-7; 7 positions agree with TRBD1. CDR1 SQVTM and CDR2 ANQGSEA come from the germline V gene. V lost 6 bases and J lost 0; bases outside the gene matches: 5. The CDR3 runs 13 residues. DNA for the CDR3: TGCAGCGTCTCCGGGACAGCCTCCTACGAGCAGTACTTC. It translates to CSVSGTASYEQYF.

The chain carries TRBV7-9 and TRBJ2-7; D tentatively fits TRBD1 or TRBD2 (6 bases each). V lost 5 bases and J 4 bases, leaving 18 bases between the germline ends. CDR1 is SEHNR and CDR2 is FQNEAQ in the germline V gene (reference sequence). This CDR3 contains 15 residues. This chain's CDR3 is CASSHGQGGGYEQYF. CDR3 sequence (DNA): TGTGCCAGCAGCCATGGTCAAGGGGGAGGTTACGAGCAGTACTTC.

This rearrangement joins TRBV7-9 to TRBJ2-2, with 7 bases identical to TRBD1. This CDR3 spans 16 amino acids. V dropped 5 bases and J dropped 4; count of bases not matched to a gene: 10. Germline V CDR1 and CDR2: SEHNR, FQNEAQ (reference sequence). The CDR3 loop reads CASSPGQLRTTGELFF. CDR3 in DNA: TGTGCCAGCAGCCCGGGACAGTTGAGGACCACCGGGGAGCTGTTTTTT. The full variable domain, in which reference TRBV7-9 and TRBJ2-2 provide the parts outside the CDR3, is DTGVSQNPRHKITKRGQNVTFRCDPISEHNRLYWYRQTLGQGPEFLTYFQNEAQLEKSRLLSDRFSAERPKGSFSTLEIQRTEQGDSAMYLCASSPGQLRTTGELFFGEGSRLTVL.

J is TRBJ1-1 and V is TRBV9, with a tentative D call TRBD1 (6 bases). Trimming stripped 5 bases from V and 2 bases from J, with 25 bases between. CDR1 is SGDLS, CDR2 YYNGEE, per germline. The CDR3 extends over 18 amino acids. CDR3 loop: CASRLGGAGTGVNTEAFF. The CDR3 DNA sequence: TGTGCCAGCAGACTGGGGGGGGCAGGGACTGGGGTTAACACTGAAGCTTTCTTT.

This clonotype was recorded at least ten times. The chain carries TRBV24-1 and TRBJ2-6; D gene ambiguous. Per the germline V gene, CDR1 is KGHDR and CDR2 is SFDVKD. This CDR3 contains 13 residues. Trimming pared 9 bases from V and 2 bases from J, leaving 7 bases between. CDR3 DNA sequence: TGTGCCACCTCGGGCCCTGGGGCCAACGTCCTGACTTTC. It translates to CATSGPGANVLTF.

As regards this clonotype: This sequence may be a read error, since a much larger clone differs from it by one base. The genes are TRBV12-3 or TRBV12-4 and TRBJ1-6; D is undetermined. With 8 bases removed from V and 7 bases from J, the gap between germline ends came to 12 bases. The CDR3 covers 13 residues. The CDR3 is CASGRTPNSPLHF. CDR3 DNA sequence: TGTGCCAGCGGACGCACACCGAATTCACCCCTCCACTTT.

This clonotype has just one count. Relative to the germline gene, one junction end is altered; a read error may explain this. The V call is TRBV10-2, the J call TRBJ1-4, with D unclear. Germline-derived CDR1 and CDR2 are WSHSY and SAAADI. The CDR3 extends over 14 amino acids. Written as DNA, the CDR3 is TGCGCCAGCAGTGCGGCGGTAGTGGGAGAAAAACCGTTATTT. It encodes CASSAAVVGEKPLF.